This T cell receptor (beta chain) was found in a study of shared T cell receptors in the human thymus. Sequenced by immunoSEQ multiplex PCR; TCRdb stores in-frame clones only, minus some. This table holds some 660,000 clones, 80% to 90% found once. Germline CDR1 reads MGHDK; CDR2 reads SYGVNS. Trimming stripped 7 bases from V and 10 bases from J, with 26 bases between. This CDR3 has 16 amino acids. These data were likewise used in another study, on human thymus T cells. This second study says: Corrective surgery for congenital heart defects was being performed on the healthy Finnish infants who were the donors. Thymic resections from corrective heart surgery supplied the tissue. Related research has reported that thymic repertoires overlap highly among unrelated individuals.

The TCR originated in a boy in the first two years of life with a congenital heart defect. Sequencing was done on a sample of thymocytes. The chain joins TRBV25-1 to TRBJ2-1; TRBD2 might be the D (6 bases). CDR3 coding DNA: TGTGCCAGCATTTCCTTAGGAGGAGGACTACCCGGCGAGCAGTTCTTC. As protein: CASISLGGGLPGEQFF.